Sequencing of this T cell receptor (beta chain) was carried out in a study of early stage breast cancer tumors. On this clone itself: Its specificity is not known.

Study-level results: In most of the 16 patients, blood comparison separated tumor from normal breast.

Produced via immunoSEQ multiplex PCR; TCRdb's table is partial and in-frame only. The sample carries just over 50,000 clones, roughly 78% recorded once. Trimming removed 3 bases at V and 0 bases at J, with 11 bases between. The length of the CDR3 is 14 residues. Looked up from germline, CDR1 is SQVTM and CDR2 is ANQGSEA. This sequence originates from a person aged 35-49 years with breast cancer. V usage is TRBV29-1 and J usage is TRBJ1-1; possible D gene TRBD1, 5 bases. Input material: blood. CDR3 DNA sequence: TGCAGCGTTGAGGGCTGGGGGATGAACACTGAAGCTTTCTTT. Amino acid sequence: CSVEGWGMNTEAFF.